This passage covers 28 T cell receptor beta chains from one sample sequenced in a study of beta chain features in type 1 diabetes. Study-wide results and caveats: Shortening that was moderate but significant affected the TCRB CDR3s of Type 1 diabetes patients in all four CD4+ subsets.

Isolated RNA was reverse transcribed in full, so expressed TCRB transcripts were sequenced. The table came from immunoSEQ multiplex PCR; TCRdb's copy has only in-frame clones and leaves some out. The table shows 300,000 or so clones, with roughly an eighth occurring only once. Their specific antigens are unknown. The sequenced sample consisted of naive CD4+ T cells from blood. These receptors all come from a man aged 25-45 years with type 1 diabetes.

In this sample, this clone turned up a few times. The rearrangement joins TRBV11-2 to TRBJ1-1, with 12 bases fitting TRBD1. The CDR3 runs 15 residues. V lost 4 bases and J lost 7; bases outside the gene matches: 7. Germline loops: CDR1 SGHAT, CDR2 FQNNGV. The CDR3 sequence: CASSSSGTGGGEAFF. CDR3 nucleotide sequence: TGTGCCAGCAGCTCATCCGGGACAGGGGGCGGTGAAGCTTTCTTT.

This clone appeared a few times. The rearrangement joins TRBV15 to TRBJ1-1; no definite D call. Germline V gene data show CDR1 as LNHNV and CDR2 as YYDKDF (reference sequence). This CDR3 contains 14 residues. Trimming stripped 0 bases from V and 1 base from J, with 6 bases between. The CDR3 protein is CATSRDSGNTEAFF. The CDR3 DNA is TGTGCCACCAGCAGAGACAGTGGGAACACTGAAGCTTTCTTT.

CDR3 residues: CASRSQQGYGHEQYF. The CDR3 DNA is TGTGCCAGCAGATCTCAGCAGGGGTACGGTCACGAGCAGTACTTC. The chain has TRBV28 and TRBJ2-7; perhaps TRBD1 as D (6 bases). The CDR3 consists of 15 residues. Per the germline V gene, CDR1 is MDHEN and CDR2 is SYDVKM. The V gene lost 6 bases and the J gene lost 5 bases, with 20 bases spanning the gap.

The rearrangement uses TRBV7-2 and TRBJ2-2; D gene uncertain. CDR3 size: 13 residues. Germline V gives CDR1 SGHTA, CDR2 FQGNSA. Trimming removed 5 bases from V and 5 bases from J, with 9 bases in between. CDR3 sequence: CASSTRRTGELFF. CDR3 nucleotide sequence: TGTGCCAGCAGCACTCGGCGGACCGGGGAGCTGTTTTTT.

The J gene is TRBJ2-7, the V gene TRBV25-1, with D perhaps TRBD1 (7 bases). CDR3 size: 15 residues. V was cut by 2 bases and J by 3 bases, with 14 bases left in between. Germline CDR1 MGHDK, CDR2 SYGVNS. The CDR3 DNA reads as TGTGCCAGCAGTGAAGGGGCAGGGGGGTTCTACGAGCAGTACTTC. This sequence encodes CASSEGAGGFYEQYF.

The J gene is TRBJ2-1, the V gene TRBV10-3, with D unresolved. The CDR3 spans 12 residues. Deletions cut 1 base from V and 7 bases from J, with 5 bases between. CDR1 is ENHRY, CDR2 SYGVKD, per germline. The CDR3 DNA reads TGTGCCATCAGTGAGTATCCGAATGAGCAGTTCTTC. Its translation: CAISEYPNEQFF.

The chain links TRBV7-2 to TRBJ2-3, with 8 bases fitting TRBD2. V shed 2 bases and J 7 bases; nucleotides not matched to a gene: 5. This CDR3 region has 14 residues. Germline V gives CDR1 SGHTA, CDR2 FQGNSA. The CDR3 loop reads CASSLTGGPNTQYF. CDR3 DNA: TGTGCCAGCAGCTTAACGGGAGGGCCGAATACGCAGTATTTT.

This clone was picked up a small number of times. This chain uses TRBV19 with TRBJ2-1, with D maybe TRBD1 (6 bases). Per germline, CDR1 LNHDA and CDR2 SQIVND (reference sequence). V lost 3 bases and J lost 6, with 15 bases in between. The CDR3 length is 15 residues. In nucleotides, the CDR3 is TGTGCCAGTAGTATGAGTAGCAGGGGTAGCAATGAGCAGTTCTTC. Translation: CASSMSSRGSNEQFF.

This clone was observed a few times. The chain recombines TRBV19 with TRBJ1-4, with D uncertain. The CDR3 length is 12 residues. The V and J ends lost 3 bases and 7 bases respectively, with 6 bases between them. Germline V lookup: CDR1 LNHDA, CDR2 SQIVND (reference sequence). The CDR3 nucleotides read TGTGCCAGTAGTATCCTCGGTGAAAAACTGTTTTTT. Its protein is CASSILGEKLFF.

This clone was observed a few times. The chain links TRBV6-5 to TRBJ1-1; 8 bases match TRBD1. Trimming removed 4 bases from V and 5 bases from J; junction bases left unmatched: 6. Germline values: CDR1 MNHEY, CDR2 SVGAGI. The CDR3 runs 14 residues. In DNA form, the CDR3 reads TGTGCCAGCAGTTCCAGGACAGGGAGGACTGAAGCTTTCTTT. This codes for CASSSRTGRTEAFF.

This clone was counted between two and nine times. The rearrangement joins TRBV6-6 to TRBJ1-3; perhaps TRBD1 as D (5 bases). The CDR3 extends over 13 amino acids. The germline gives CDR1 MNHNY, CDR2 SVGAGI (reference sequence). Between the trimmed V and J ends, which lost 6 bases and 2 bases, there was a span of 8 bases. CDR3 DNA: TGTGCCAGCAGGGGGGGAGCTGGAAACACCATATATTTT. As protein: CASRGGAGNTIYF.

The chain joins TRBV7-8 to TRBJ1-5; D is undetermined. The CDR3 is made up of 15 amino acids. The V gene lost 1 base and the J gene lost 9 bases, with 16 bases spanning the gap. The germline CDR1 and CDR2 sequences are SGHVS and FQNEAQ. The CDR3 sequence is CASSLVGGVRRPQHF. The CDR3 nucleotides read TGTGCCAGCAGCTTAGTAGGTGGTGTTCGGAGGCCCCAGCATTTT.

The chain couples TRBV7-2 to TRBJ2-3, with TRBD2 matching over 8 bases. V lost 3 bases and J lost 4; bases outside the gene matches: 6. The CDR3 is 15 amino acids. The germline V gene has CDR1 SGHTA and CDR2 FQGNSA. CDR3 amino acids: CASSFEREFPDTQYF. In DNA, the CDR3 is TGTGCCAGCAGCTTCGAGCGGGAGTTCCCAGATACGCAGTATTTT.

Of note for this clone: The sample holds other DNA sequences that translate to the same CDR3. The chain employs TRBV7-3 and TRBJ1-1, with D unresolved. The CDR3 length is 13 residues. Germline V gene data show CDR1 as SGHTA and CDR2 as FQGTGA. Between the trimmed V and J ends, which lost 5 bases and 0 bases, there was a span of 7 bases. CDR3 bases: TGTGCCAGCAGCCTAGAGATGAACACTGAAGCTTTCTTT. Translation: CASSLEMNTEAFF. Full variable domain (missing parts from reference TRBV7-3 and TRBJ1-1): GAGVSQTPSNKVTEKGKYVELRCDPISGHTALYWYRQSLGQGPEFLIYFQGTGAADDSGLPNDRFFAVRPEGSVSTLKIQRTERGDSAVYLCASSLEMNTEAFFGQGTRLTVV.

As concerns this clone: This sample also contains other DNA sequences that code for the same CDR3. The chain has TRBV27 and TRBJ1-1; D ambiguous. Trimming removed 3 bases from V and 1 base from J, with 6 bases in between. The CDR3 loop spans 13 amino acids. Germline-derived CDR1 and CDR2 are MNHEY and SMNVEV (reference sequence). CDR3 amino acids: CASSLRENTEAFF. Written as DNA, the CDR3 is TGTGCCAGCAGTTTGCGAGAGAACACTGAAGCTTTCTTT.

This clone was counted between two and nine times. The chain employs TRBV6-5 and TRBJ1-5; D ambiguous. This CDR3 region has 13 residues. The germline gives CDR1 MNHEY, CDR2 SVGAGI. V was clipped by 7 bases and J by 4 bases, with 11 bases between them. This CDR3 is CASMGRENQPQHF. The CDR3 nucleotides read TGTGCCAGCATGGGGAGGGAAAATCAGCCCCAGCATTTT.

This clone occurred a few times. The CDR3 DNA sequence: TGTGCCAGCTCACCATCGGCCGGGGATGAAAAACTGTTTTTT. It yields the protein CASSPSAGDEKLFF. The chain links TRBV18 to TRBJ1-4; no clear D. The CDR3 is made up of 14 amino acids. CDR1 and CDR2 from the germline V gene are KGHSH and LQKENI. V was pared by 2 bases and J by 6 bases, with 10 bases between.

The V call is TRBV30, the J call TRBJ1-1; the D is unclear. V dropped 2 bases and J dropped 1 base, with 8 bases sitting between them. The CDR3 extends over 13 amino acids. Germline V CDR1 and CDR2: GTSNPN, SVGIG (reference sequence). The chain's CDR3 is CAWSRNRNTEAFF. Here the CDR3 DNA reads TGTGCCTGGAGTAGGAACAGGAACACTGAAGCTTTCTTT.

This rearrangement joins TRBV28 to TRBJ1-2; 8 nucleotides line up with TRBD1. V dropped 8 bases and J dropped 4; count of bases not matched to a gene: 9. Germline loops: CDR1 MDHEN, CDR2 SYDVKM. CDR3 length: 14 residues. The CDR3 sequence: CASFKGQALYGYTF. DNA of the CDR3: TGTGCCAGCTTTAAGGGACAGGCACTCTATGGCTACACCTTC.

This clone was seen only a few times. The chain employs TRBV7-2 and TRBJ2-5, with D possibly being TRBD1 (6 bases). Germline CDR1 and CDR2: SGHTA and FQGNSA. V lost 0 bases, J lost 5 bases, and 10 bases lay in between. The CDR3 consists of 14 residues. CDR3 loop: CASSLAGAVETQYF. The CDR3 nucleotides are TGTGCCAGCAGCTTAGCGGGGGCCGTGGAGACCCAGTACTTC.

The genes are TRBV28 and TRBJ1-2, with no clear D. Germline V lookup: CDR1 MDHEN, CDR2 SYDVKM. With 11 bases removed from V and 8 bases from J, the gap between germline ends came to 9 bases. CDR3 size: 9 residues. Here the CDR3 DNA reads TGTGCCGTAGATAACGGCTACACCTTC. Residues: CAVDNGYTF.

The CDR3 DNA sequence: TGCGCCAGCAGGGAGGACAACTATGGCTACACCTTC. As protein: CASREDNYGYTF. The rearrangement uses TRBV5-1 and TRBJ1-2; D remains unclear. Trimming took off 5 bases at V and 2 bases at J, with 7 bases between the two ends. The CDR3 has 12 residues. Germline-derived CDR1 and CDR2 are SGHRS and YFSETQ.

The rearrangement links TRBV6-5 to TRBJ2-1; 8 positions match TRBD2. Losses at the gene ends were 5 bases for V and 7 bases for J; bases not matched to a gene: 10. The CDR3 runs 15 residues. Germline V gene data show CDR1 as MNHEY and CDR2 as SVGAGI. The CDR3 loop is CASSTPGLAGNEQFF. For the CDR3, the DNA is TGTGCCAGCAGTACCCCCGGACTAGCAGGAAATGAGCAGTTCTTC.

The chain recombines TRBV30 with TRBJ2-6, with 7 positions matching TRBD1. V gave up 2 bases and J gave up 2 bases; unmatched junction bases: 3. Germline CDR1 and CDR2: GTSNPN and SVGIG (reference sequence). The CDR3 sequence is 15 residues long. The CDR3 coding sequence is TGTGCCTGGAGTCGAGGGGGCGCTGGGGCCAACGTCCTGACTTTC. As protein: CAWSRGGAGANVLTF. The full variable domain, rest sourced from reference TRBV30 and TRBJ2-6, is SQTIHQWPATLVQPVGSPLSLECTVEGTSNPNLYWYRQAAGRGLQLLFYSVGIGQISSEVPQNLSASRPQDRQFILSSKKLLLSDSGFYLCAWSRGGAGANVLTFGAGSRLTVL.

This clone was detected only a few times. The chain joins TRBV7-2 to TRBJ2-2, with 8 nucleotides matching TRBD2. Losses at the gene ends were 7 bases for V and 4 bases for J; bases not matched to a gene: 5. Per germline, CDR1 SGHTA and CDR2 FQGNSA. The CDR3 runs to 14 residues. The CDR3 reads CASTGGLGTGELFF. CDR3 in DNA: TGTGCCAGCACGGGGGGGTTGGGCACCGGGGAGCTGTTTTTT.

The chain carries TRBV9 and TRBJ2-7; weak D call: TRBD1 (6 bases). The CDR3 covers 15 residues. CDR1 is SGDLS, CDR2 YYNGEE, per germline. Between the trimmed V and J ends, which lost 3 bases and 9 bases, there was a span of 22 bases. DNA for the CDR3: TGTGCCAGCAGCGCCGACCCATCCACAGGGTCGAGGCAGTACTTC. Its protein product is CASSADPSTGSRQYF. Variable domain in full (rest from reference TRBV9 and TRBJ2-7): DSGVTQTPKHLITATGQRVTLRCSPRSGDLSVYWYQQSLDQGLQFLIQYYNGEERAKGNILERFSAQQFPDLHSELNLSSLELGDSALYFCASSADPSTGSRQYFGPGTRLTVT.

This clone has only a few counts. The chain combines TRBV4-2 with TRBJ2-6, with TRBD2 identical over 7 bases. V gave up 1 base and J gave up 4 bases; unmatched junction bases: 4. CDR1 LGHNA and CDR2 YNFKEQ come from the germline V gene. The CDR3 totals 16 residues. CDR3 residues: CASSQGGTTGANVLTF. CDR3 nucleotides: TGTGCCAGCAGCCAAGGCGGGACTACCGGGGCCAACGTCCTGACTTTC.

The chain couples TRBV6-5 to TRBJ2-1; D unresolved. Trimming took 2 bases from V and 4 from J, leaving 12 bases between them. Germline V gene lookup returns CDR1 MNHEY and CDR2 SVGAGI. The length of the CDR3 is 15 residues. The CDR3 here is CASSYANYLYNEQFF. The CDR3 DNA reads as TGTGCCAGCAGTTACGCAAACTACCTATACAATGAGCAGTTCTTC.